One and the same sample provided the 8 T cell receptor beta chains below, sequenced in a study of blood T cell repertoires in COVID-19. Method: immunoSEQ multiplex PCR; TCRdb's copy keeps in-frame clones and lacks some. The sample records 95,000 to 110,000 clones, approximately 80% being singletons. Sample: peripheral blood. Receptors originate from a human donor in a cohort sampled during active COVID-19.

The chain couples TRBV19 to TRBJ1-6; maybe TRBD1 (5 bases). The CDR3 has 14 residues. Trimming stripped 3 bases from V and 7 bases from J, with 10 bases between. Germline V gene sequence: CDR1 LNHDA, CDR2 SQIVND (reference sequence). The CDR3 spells CASSIGHLNSPLHF. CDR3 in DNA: TGTGCCAGTAGTATCGGACACCTAAATTCACCCCTCCACTTT.

The DNA for the CDR3 is TGTGCCTGGAGTGCGGGACAGGGGTTCACTGAAGCTTTCTTT. It encodes CAWSAGQGFTEAFF. The chain carries TRBV30 and TRBJ1-1; 10 bases agree with TRBD1. J gave up 4 bases and V 1 base, and 3 bases lay outside the gene matches. The CDR3 spans 14 residues. Germline V gives CDR1 GTSNPN, CDR2 SVGIG (reference sequence). The whole variable domain, filled in from reference TRBV30 and TRBJ1-1, reads SQTIHQWPATLVQPVGSPLSLECTVEGTSNPNLYWYRQAAGRGLQLLFYSVGIGQISSEVPQNLSASRPQDRQFILSSKKLLLSDSGFYLCAWSAGQGFTEAFFGQGTRLTVV.

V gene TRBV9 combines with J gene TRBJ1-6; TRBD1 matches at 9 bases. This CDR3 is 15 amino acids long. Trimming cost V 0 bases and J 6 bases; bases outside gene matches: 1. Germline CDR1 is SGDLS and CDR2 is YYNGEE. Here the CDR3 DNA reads TGTGCCAGCAGCGTAGGGGACAGGGTTAATTCACCCCTCCACTTT. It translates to CASSVGDRVNSPLHF. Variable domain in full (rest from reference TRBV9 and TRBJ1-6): DSGVTQTPKHLITATGQRVTLRCSPRSGDLSVYWYQQSLDQGLQFLIQYYNGEERAKGNILERFSAQQFPDLHSELNLSSLELGDSALYFCASSVGDRVNSPLHFGNGTRLTVT.

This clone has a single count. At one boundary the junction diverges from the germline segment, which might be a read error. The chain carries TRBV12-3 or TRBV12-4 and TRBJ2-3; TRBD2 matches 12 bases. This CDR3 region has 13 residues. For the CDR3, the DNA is TGTGCCAGCAGTTTAGGCCCCCGGACTAGCGGGGTTTTT. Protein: CASSLGPRTSGVF.

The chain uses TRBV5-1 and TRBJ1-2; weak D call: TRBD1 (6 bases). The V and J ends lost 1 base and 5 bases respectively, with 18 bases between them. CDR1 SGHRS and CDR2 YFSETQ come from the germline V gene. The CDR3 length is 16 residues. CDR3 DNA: TGCGCCAGCAGCTTGTGGGGGCAGGGTAATGTTTATGGCTACACCTTC. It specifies CASSLWGQGNVYGYTF.

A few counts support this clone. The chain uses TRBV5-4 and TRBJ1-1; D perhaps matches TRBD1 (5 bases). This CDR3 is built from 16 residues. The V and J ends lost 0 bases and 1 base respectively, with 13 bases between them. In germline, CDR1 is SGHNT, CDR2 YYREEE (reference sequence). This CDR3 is CASSLESFRENTEAFF. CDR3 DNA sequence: TGTGCCAGCAGCTTGGAGAGTTTCAGGGAGAACACTGAAGCTTTCTTT.

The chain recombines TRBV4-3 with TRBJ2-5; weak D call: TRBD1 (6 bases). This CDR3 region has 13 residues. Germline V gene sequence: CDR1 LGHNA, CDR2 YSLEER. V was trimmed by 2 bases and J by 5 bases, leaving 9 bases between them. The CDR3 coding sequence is TGCGCCAGCAGCCAAAACAGGGCGGAGACCCAGTACTTC. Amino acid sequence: CASSQNRAETQYF.

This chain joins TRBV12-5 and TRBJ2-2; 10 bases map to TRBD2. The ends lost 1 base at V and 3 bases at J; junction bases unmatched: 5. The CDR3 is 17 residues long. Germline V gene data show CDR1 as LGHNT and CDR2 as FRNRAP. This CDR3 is CASGLASGGADTGELFF. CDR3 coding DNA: TGTGCTAGTGGTTTGGCTAGCGGGGGCGCCGACACCGGGGAGCTGTTTTTT. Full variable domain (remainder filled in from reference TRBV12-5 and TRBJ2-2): DARVTQTPRHKVTEMGQEVTMRCQPILGHNTVFWYRQTMMQGLELLAYFRNRAPLDDSGMPKDRFSAEMPDATLATLKIQPSEPRDSAVYFCASGLASGGADTGELFFGEGSRLTVL.